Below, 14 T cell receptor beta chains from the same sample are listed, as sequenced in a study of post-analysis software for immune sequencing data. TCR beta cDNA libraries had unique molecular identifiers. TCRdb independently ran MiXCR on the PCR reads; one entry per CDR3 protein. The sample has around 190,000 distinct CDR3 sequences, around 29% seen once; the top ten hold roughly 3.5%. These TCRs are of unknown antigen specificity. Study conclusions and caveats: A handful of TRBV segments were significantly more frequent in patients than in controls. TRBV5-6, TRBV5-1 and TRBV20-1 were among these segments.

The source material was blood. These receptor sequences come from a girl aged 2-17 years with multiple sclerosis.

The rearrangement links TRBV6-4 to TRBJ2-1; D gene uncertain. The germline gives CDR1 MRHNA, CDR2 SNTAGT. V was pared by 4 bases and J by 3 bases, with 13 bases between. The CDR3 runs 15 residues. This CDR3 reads CASSVSPTGYNEQFF. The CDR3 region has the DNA TGTGCCAGCAGTGTATCACCAACTGGCTACAATGAGCAGTTCTTC.

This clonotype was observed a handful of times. The CDR3 spells CASSLREWSSYNEQFF. In DNA, the CDR3 is TGCGCCAGCAGCTTGAGGGAGTGGAGCTCCTACAATGAGCAGTTCTTC. The V gene is TRBV5-1, the J gene TRBJ2-1; D might be TRBD2 (5 bases). This CDR3 is built from 16 residues. The V and J ends lost 1 base and 0 bases respectively, with 11 bases between them. Germline CDR1 is SGHRS and CDR2 is YFSETQ.

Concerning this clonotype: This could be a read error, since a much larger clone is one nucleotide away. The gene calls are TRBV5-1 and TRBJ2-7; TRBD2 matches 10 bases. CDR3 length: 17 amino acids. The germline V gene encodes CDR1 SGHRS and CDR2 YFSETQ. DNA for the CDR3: TGCGCCAGCAGCCCCTATTTAGCGGGAGGTTCCTCCTACGAGCGGTACTTC. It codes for CASSPYLAGGSSYERYF.

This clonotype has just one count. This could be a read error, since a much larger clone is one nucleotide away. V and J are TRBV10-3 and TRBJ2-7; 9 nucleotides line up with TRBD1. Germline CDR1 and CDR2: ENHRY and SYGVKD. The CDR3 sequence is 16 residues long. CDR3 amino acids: CAISGRTGALSYERYF. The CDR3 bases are TGTGCCATCAGTGGGCGGACAGGGGCCCTCTCCTACGAGCGGTACTTC.

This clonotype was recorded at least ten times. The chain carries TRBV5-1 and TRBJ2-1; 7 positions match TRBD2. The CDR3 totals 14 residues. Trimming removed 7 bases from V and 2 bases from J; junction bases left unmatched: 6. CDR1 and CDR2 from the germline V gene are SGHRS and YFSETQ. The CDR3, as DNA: TGCGCCAGCCACGGGGGGAACGCCTACAATGAGCAGTTCTTC. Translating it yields CASHGGNAYNEQFF.

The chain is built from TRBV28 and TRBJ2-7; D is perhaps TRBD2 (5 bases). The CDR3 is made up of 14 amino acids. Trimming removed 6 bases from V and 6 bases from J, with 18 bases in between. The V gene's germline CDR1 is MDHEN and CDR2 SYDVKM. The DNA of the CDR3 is TGTGCCAGCAGGGCCGAGGCGGGCCGCACCGAGCAGTACTTC. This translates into CASRAEAGRTEQYF.

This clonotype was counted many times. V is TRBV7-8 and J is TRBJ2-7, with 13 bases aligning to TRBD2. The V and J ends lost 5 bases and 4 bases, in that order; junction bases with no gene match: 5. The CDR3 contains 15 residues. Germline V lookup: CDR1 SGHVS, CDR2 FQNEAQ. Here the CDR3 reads CASSLRTSGSYEQYF. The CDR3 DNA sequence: TGTGCCAGCAGCCTCCGGACTAGCGGGAGTTACGAGCAGTACTTC.

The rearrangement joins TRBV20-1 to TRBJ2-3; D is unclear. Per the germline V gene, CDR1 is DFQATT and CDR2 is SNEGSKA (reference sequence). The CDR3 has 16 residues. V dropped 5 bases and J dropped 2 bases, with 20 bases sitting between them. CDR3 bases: TGCAGTGCTTTGCGGACCGCCTACGAGGACACAGATACGCAGTATTTT. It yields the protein CSALRTAYEDTDTQYF.

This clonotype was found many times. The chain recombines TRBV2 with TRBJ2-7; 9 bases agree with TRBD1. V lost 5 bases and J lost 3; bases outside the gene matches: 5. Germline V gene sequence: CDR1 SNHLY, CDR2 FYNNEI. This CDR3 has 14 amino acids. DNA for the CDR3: TGTGCCAGCAGTTATAAGACAGGGGGCTACGAGCAGTACTTC. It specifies CASSYKTGGYEQYF.

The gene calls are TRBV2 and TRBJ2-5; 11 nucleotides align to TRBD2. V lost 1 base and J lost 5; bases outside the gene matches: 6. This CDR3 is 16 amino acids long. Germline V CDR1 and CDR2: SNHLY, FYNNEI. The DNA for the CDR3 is TGTGCCAGCAGTGAAGTCGCTAGCGGGGGGTATGAGACCCAGTACTTC. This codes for CASSEVASGGYETQYF. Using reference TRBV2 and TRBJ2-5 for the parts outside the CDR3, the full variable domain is EPEVTQTPSHQVTQMGQEVILRCVPISNHLYFYWYRQILGQKVEFLVSFYNNEISEKSEIFDDQFSVERPDGSNFTLKIRSTKLEDSAMYFCASSEVASGGYETQYFGPGTRLLVL.

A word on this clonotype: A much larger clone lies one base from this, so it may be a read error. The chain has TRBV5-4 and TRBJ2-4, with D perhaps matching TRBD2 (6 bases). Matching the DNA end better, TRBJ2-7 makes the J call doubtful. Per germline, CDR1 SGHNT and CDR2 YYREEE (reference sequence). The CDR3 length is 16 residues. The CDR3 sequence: CASSLTEGRGSYEQYF. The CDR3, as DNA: TGTGCCAGCAGCTTGACCGAGGGACGGGGGTCCTACGAGCAGTACTTC.

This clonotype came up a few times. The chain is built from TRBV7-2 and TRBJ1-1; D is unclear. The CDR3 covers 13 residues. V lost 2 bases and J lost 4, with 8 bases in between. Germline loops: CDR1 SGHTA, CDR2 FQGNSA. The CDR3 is CASSLNVGTEAFF. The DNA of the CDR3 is TGTGCCAGCAGCTTAAACGTGGGCACTGAAGCTTTCTTT.

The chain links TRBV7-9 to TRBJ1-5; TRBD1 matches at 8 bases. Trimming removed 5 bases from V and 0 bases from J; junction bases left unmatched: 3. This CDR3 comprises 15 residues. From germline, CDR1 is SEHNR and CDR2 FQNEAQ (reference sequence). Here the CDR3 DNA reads TGTGCCAGCAGCCGGACAGGGAATAGCAATCAGCCCCAGCATTTT. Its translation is CASSRTGNSNQPQHF.

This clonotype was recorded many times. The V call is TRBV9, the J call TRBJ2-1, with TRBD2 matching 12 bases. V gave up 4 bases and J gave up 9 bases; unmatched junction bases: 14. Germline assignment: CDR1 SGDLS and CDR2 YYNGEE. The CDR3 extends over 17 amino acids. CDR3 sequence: CASSPIRLAGVVPEQFF. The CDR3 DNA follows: TGTGCCAGCAGCCCGATCCGACTAGCGGGGGTCGTTCCTGAGCAGTTCTTC.